Listed below are T cell receptor beta chains from one sample, sequenced in a study of blood T cells in healthy people across ages. From the 5' RACE reads, TCRdb called clonotypes with MiXCR, one entry per CDR3 protein. The sample has about 1.4 million distinct CDR3 sequences, roughly 59% seen once. The specimen was blood. The receptors shown here come from a man between 18 and 29 years old in good health. Both conserved end residues are part of each CDR3. D genes are given only for firm matches. Clone size is given for some rows only: seen once, a few or many times, or a class if the clone is expanded.

d_call j_call clone_size v_call cdr3_nt cdr3_aa
TRBD1 TRBJ1-2 . TRBV15 TGTGCCACCAGCAGAGATCTTGGGACAGGGTATGGCTACACCTTC CATSRDLGTGYGYTF
TRBD2 TRBJ2-1 . TRBV29-1 TGCAGCGTTGAATTTACTAGCGGGAGGAAAATAGTTGAGCAGTTCTTC CSVEFTSGRKIVEQFF
. TRBJ2-1 . TRBV6-1 TGTGCCAGCGAAGGGGGACGTGTCTACAATGAGCAGTTCTTC CASEGGRVYNEQFF
. TRBJ1-2 . TRBV29-1 TGCAGCGTTCTTAACGGTCTCGGCTACACCTTC CSVLNGLGYTF
TRBD2 TRBJ2-7 . TRBV12-3/TRBV12-4 TGTGCCAGCAGCCCTCCTAGCGGGAGGGCCCACGAGCAGTACTTC CASSPPSGRAHEQYF
TRBD2 TRBJ2-7 . TRBV6-1 TGTGCCAGCAGTGACCCTCCCCCGCGGGAGTTATCCTACAATGAGCAGTACTTC CASSDPPPRELSYNEQYF
TRBD2 TRBJ2-7 . TRBV30 TGTGCCTGGAGTGATCTAGCGGGAGAGCCGACCTACGAGCAGTACTTC CAWSDLAGEPTYEQYF
. TRBJ1-6 . TRBV6-6 TGTGCCAGCAGTTATCACCCGAGCTCCTATAATTCACCCCTCCACTTT CASSYHPSSYNSPLHF
. TRBJ1-2 . TRBV7-2 TGTGCCAGCAGCTTGGAAACTACTAACTATGGCTACACCTTC CASSLETTNYGYTF
. TRBJ2-6 once TRBV6-2/TRBV6-3 TGTGCCAGCGCGTGGGCCTCTGGGGCCAACGTCCTGACTTTC CASAWASGANVLTF
TRBD2 TRBJ2-2 . TRBV20-1 TGCAGTGTGGTCTCCGGGACTAAAAACACCGGGGAGCTGTTTTTT CSVVSGTKNTGELFF
. TRBJ2-7 few TRBV20-1 TGCAGTGCCGAGACGGACACCGGAGGCTACGAGCAGTACTTC CSAETDTGGYEQYF
. TRBJ2-2 . TRBV4-3 TGCGCCAGCAGCCAAGATCAGTTAGGGCTTACCGGGGAGCTGTTTTTT CASSQDQLGLTGELFF
. TRBJ2-2 . TRBV4-1 TGCGCCAGCAGCCAAGAGTGGGGGACCGGGGAGCTGTTTTTT CASSQEWGTGELFF
. TRBJ2-1 . TRBV4-2 TGTGCCAGCAGCCAAGCCGCCGTTCGGCACGATGAGCAGTTCTTC CASSQAAVRHDEQFF
TRBD1 TRBJ2-5 few TRBV11-2 TGTGCCAGCAGCGATACGGATGATGACAGGGTATTATATGAGACCCAGTACTTC CASSDTDDDRVLYETQYF
. TRBJ2-3 . TRBV28 TGTGCCAGCAGATCCTGGGGGCGAGATACGCAGTATTTT CASRSWGRDTQYF
TRBD1 TRBJ2-3 once TRBV5-1 TGTGCCAGCAGCCTGTTCCGGACAGGAGATACGCAGTATTTT CASSLFRTGDTQYF